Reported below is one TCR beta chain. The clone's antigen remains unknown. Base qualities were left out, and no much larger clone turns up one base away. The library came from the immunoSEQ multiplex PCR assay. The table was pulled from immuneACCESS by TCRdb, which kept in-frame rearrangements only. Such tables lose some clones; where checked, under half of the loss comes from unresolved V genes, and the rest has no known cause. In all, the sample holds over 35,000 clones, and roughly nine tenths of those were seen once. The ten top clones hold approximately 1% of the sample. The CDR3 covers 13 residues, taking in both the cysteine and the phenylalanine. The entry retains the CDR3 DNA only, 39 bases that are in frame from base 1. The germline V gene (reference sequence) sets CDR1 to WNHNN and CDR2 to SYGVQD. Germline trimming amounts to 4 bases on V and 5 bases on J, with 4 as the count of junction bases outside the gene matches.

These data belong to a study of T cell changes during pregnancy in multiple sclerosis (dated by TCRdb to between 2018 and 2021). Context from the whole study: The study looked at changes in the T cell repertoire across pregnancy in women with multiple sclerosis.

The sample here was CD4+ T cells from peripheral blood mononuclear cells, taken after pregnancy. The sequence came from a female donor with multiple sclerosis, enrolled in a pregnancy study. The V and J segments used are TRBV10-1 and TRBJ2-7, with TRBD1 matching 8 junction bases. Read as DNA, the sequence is TGCGCCAGCAGTGGACGGACAGGGAACGAGCAGTACTTC. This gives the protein CASSGRTGNEQYF.